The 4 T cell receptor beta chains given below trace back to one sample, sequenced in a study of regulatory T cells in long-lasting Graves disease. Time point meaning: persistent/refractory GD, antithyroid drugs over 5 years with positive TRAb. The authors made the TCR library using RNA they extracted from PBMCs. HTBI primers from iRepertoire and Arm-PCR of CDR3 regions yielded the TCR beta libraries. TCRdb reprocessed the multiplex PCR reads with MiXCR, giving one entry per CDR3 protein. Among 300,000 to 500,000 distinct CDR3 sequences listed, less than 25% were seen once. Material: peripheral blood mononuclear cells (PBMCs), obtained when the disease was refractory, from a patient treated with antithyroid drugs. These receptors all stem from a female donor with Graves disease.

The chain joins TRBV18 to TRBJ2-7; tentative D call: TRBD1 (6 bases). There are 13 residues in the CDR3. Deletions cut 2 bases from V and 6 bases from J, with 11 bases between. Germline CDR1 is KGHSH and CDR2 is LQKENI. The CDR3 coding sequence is TGTGCCAGCTCACCAGCCGGGACATCCGAGCAGTACTTC. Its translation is CASSPAGTSEQYF.

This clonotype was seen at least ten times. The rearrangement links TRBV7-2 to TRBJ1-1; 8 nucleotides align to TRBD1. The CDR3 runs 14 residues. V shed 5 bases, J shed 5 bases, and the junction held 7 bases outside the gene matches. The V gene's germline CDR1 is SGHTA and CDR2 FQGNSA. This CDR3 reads CASSRRTGLTEAFF. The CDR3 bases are TGTGCCAGCAGCAGACGGACAGGGCTGACTGAAGCTTTCTTT.

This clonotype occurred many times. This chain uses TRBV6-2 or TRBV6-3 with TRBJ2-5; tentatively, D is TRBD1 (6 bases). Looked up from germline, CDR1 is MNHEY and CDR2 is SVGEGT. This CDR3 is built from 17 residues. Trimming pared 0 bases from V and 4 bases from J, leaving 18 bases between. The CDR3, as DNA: TGTGCCAGCAGTTACTCGAGGCCTTATCAGGGGTTAGAGACCCAGTACTTC. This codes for CASSYSRPYQGLETQYF.

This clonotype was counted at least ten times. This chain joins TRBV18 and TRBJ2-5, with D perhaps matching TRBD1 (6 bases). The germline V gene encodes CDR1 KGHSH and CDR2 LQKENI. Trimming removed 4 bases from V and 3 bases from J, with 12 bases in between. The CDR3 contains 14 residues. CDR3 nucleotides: TGTGCCAGCTCACTCCGGGACAAGAAAGAGACCCAGTACTTC. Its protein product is CASSLRDKKETQYF.